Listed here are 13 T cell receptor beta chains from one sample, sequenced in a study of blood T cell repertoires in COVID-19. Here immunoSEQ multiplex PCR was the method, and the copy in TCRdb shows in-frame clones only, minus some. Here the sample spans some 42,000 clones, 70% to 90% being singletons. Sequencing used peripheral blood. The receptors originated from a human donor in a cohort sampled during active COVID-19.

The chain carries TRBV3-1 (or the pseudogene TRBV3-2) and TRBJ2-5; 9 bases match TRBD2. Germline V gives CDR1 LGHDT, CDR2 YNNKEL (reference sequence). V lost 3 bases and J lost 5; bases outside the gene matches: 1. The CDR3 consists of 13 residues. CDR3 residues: CASSQRGGETQYF. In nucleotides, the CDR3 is TGTGCCAGCAGCCAGCGGGGGGGGGAGACCCAGTACTTC.

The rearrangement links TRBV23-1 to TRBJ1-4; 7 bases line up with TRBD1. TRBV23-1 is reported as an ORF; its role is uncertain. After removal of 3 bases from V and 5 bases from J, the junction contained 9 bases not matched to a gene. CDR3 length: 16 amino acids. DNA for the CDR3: TGCGCCAGCAGTCATCCTGGGGACAGAGAGAATGAAAAACTGTTTTTT. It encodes CASSHPGDRENEKLFF.

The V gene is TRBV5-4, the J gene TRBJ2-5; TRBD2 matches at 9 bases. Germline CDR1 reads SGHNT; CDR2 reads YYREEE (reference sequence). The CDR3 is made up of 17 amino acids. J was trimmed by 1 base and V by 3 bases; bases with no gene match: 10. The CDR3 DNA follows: TGTGCCAGCAGCTGGGGGGCCCAGCGGGGGGCCCAAGAGACCCAGTACTTC. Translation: CASSWGAQRGAQETQYF.

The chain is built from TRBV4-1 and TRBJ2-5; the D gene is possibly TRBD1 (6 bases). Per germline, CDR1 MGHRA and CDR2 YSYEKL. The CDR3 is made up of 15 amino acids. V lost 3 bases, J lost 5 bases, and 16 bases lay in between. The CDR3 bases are TGCGCCAGCAGCCATAAGGGACATTCGGAGGAGACCCAGTACTTC. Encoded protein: CASSHKGHSEETQYF.

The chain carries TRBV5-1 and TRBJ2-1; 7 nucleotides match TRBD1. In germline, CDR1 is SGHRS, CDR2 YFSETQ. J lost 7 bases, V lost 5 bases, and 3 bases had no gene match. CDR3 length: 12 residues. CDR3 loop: CASSTGENEQFF. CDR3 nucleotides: TGCGCCAGCAGTACAGGGGAGAATGAGCAGTTCTTC.

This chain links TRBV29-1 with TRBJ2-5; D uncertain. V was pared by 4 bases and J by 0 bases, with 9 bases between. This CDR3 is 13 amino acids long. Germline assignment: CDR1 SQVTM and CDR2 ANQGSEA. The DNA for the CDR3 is TGCAGCGTTGCCCTACAGTACCAAGAGACCCAGTACTTC. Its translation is CSVALQYQETQYF.

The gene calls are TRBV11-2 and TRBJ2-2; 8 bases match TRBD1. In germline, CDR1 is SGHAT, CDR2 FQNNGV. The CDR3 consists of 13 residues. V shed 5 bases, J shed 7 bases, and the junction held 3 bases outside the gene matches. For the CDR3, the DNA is TGTGCCAGCAGCCTACAGGGGGGCGGGGAGCTGTTTTTT. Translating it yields CASSLQGGGELFF.

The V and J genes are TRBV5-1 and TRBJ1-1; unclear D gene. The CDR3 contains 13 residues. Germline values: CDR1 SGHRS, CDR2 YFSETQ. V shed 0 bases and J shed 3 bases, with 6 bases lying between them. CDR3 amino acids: CASSLDGDTEAFF. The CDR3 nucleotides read TGCGCCAGCAGCTTGGACGGGGACACTGAAGCTTTCTTT.

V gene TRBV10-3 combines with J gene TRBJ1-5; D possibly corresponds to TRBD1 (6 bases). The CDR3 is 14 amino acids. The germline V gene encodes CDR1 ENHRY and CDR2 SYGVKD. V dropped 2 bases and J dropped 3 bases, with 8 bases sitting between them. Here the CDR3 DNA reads TGTGCCATCAGTGAGAACAGGGCCAATCAGCCCCAGCATTTT. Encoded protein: CAISENRANQPQHF.

The CDR3 here is CASSLSAGLNSYEQYF. The CDR3 nucleotides are TGTGCCAGCTCATTATCCGCGGGTTTGAACTCCTACGAGCAGTACTTC. The chain joins TRBV18 to TRBJ2-7; the D gene is possibly TRBD2 (5 bases). V lost 5 bases and J lost 0, with 17 bases in between. The CDR3 is 16 residues long. Germline V gene sequence: CDR1 KGHSH, CDR2 LQKENI.

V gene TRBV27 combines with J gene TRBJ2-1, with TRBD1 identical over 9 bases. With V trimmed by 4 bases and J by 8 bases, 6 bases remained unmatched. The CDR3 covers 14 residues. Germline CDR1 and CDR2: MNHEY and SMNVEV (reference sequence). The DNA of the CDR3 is TGTGCCAGCAGTTCGGACAGGGGTTTTCATGAGCAGTTCTTC. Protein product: CASSSDRGFHEQFF.

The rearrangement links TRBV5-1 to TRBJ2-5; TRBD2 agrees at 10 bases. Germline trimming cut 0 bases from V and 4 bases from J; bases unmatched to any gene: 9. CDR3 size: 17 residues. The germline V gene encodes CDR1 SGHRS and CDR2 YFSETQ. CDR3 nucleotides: TGCGCCAGCAGCTTGGCCCGGCCTAGCGGGGGTGGAGAGACCCAGTACTTC. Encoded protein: CASSLARPSGGGETQYF.

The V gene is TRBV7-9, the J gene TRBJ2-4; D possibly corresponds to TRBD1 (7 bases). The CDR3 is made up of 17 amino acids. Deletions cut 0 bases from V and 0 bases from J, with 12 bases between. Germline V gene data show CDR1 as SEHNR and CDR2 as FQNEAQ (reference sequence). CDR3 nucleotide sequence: TGTGCCAGCAGCTTAGCTGCGGGGACAGTAGCCAAAAACATTCAGTACTTC. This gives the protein CASSLAAGTVAKNIQYF.